This T cell receptor (beta chain) came from a study of T cell responses to AZD1222 COVID-19 vaccine. Method: immunoSEQ multiplex PCR; TCRdb's copy keeps in-frame clones and lacks some. The sample yields 90,000 to 150,000 clones, approximately 90% seen once. The TCR was taken from an adult who received the MenACWY meningococcal vaccine as a control. The source material was peripheral blood, sampled 28 days after the second dose of the MenACWY control vaccine.

CDR3 nucleotides: TGCGCCAGCAGCTTGGCGGGACTAGCGGGGATAACCGGGGAGCTGTTTTTT. Translation: CASSLAGLAGITGELFF. The chain has TRBV5-1 and TRBJ2-2; 13 positions match TRBD2. This CDR3 is built from 17 residues. The germline V gene encodes CDR1 SGHRS and CDR2 YFSETQ. With V trimmed by 0 bases and J by 5 bases, 4 bases remained unmatched. The full variable domain, completed using reference TRBV5-1 and TRBJ2-2, is KAGVTQTPRYLIKTRGQQVTLSCSPISGHRSVSWYQQTPGQGLQFLFEYFSETQRNKGNFPGRFSGRQFSNSRSEMNVSTLELGDSALYLCASSLAGLAGITGELFFGEGSRLTVL.